This entry describes one T cell receptor beta chain. The antigen is unknown. Time point defined: blood from clinic visit 5 months post-surgery; TSC patient then seizure free. Only cases whose brain tissue showed the highest T cell transcript signatures were sequenced. Before surgery, patients took at least one anti-epileptic drug. Germline lookup yields CDR1 MGHRA and CDR2 YSYEKL. The CDR3 is 15 residues long. V dropped 3 bases and J dropped 2 bases, with 12 bases sitting between them. The data stem from a study of brain T cells in children with intractable seizures. This table comes from immunoSEQ multiplex PCR, and its TCRdb copy is limited to in-frame clones, with some not included. The sample carries hundreds of thousands of clones, over 85% recorded once. Study-wide results and limits: HCMV serostatus was not known, and viral specificity came from CDR3 similarity only. Pre- and post-surgery blood differed in depth, so pre-surgery absences may be undersampling.

This TCR was sampled from a boy younger than two with tuberous sclerosis and intractable seizures. The V call is TRBV4-1, the J call TRBJ2-3; D might be TRBD1 or TRBD2, each matching 5 bases. Sequenced material: peripheral blood, taken less than 6 months after surgery. The CDR3 DNA sequence: TGCGCCAGCAGCCATTTGGGGGTGAACACAGATACGCAGTATTTT. It yields the protein CASSHLGVNTDTQYF.